This TCR beta chain was identified during a study of cytomegalovirus exposure and HLA in healthy donors. Study-wide background: From HLA-typed donors, an early data release held tens of millions of unique TCRs. General study findings and limits: Per published reports, the classifier diagnosed cytomegalovirus status with high specificity and sensitivity. A missense variant in DCLRE1C was later tied to TCR beta V- and J-gene trimming.

With regard to this clone: Its antigen is currently unknown.

PCR amplification relied on 60 Vbeta primers (plus 13 Jbeta primers). The assay was immunoSEQ multiplex PCR, and TCRdb's table has in-frame clones only and misses some. Here the sample spans around 150,000 clones, around four fifths being singletons. V was cut by 0 bases and J by 6 bases, with 17 bases left in between. Per the germline V gene, CDR1 is MGHRA and CDR2 is YSYEKL. This CDR3 region has 17 residues. V gene TRBV4-1 combines with J gene TRBJ2-2, with D possibly matching TRBD2 (7 bases). The sample was PBMCs. This TCR derives from a male donor in good health and CMV-seronegative. CDR3 sequence: CASSQDLVRGHAGELFF. The CDR3 bases are TGCGCCAGCAGCCAAGATCTCGTGCGGGGGCATGCCGGGGAGCTGTTTTTT.